Below, 22 T cell receptor beta chains from the same sample are listed, as sequenced in a study of T cells in localized non-small cell lung cancer. Profiled with immunoSEQ multiplex PCR; TCRdb holds only in-frame clones, not every one. This table holds approximately 20,000 clones, roughly four fifths found once. The sequencing used peripheral blood, collected before any cancer treatment. These receptors all stem from a man aged 35 to 69 with stage I lung adenocarcinoma.

The V and J genes are TRBV9 and TRBJ1-4; 8 nucleotides line up with TRBD1. Germline V lookup: CDR1 SGDLS, CDR2 YYNGEE. This CDR3 comprises 17 residues. Germline trimming cut 0 bases from V and 8 bases from J; bases unmatched to any gene: 12. The CDR3: CASSVAAIGQGEEKLFF. CDR3 DNA: TGTGCCAGCAGCGTAGCGGCGATAGGACAGGGAGAGGAAAAACTGTTTTTT.

The V gene is TRBV5-1, the J gene TRBJ1-4, with D unresolved. Germline V gene sequence: CDR1 SGHRS, CDR2 YFSETQ. Trimming removed 0 bases at V and 2 bases at J, with 5 bases between. The CDR3 is made up of 14 amino acids. CDR3 in amino acids: CASSLELTNEKLFF. The CDR3 DNA follows: TGCGCCAGCAGCTTGGAACTGACTAATGAAAAACTGTTTTTT.

The chain recombines TRBV2 with TRBJ2-1; TRBD1 aligns across 12 bases. V shed 8 bases, J shed 6 bases, and the junction held 8 bases outside the gene matches. The CDR3 extends over 15 amino acids. The V gene's germline CDR1 is SNHLY and CDR2 FYNNEI. The CDR3 is CASVGGTGGSNEQFF. CDR3 bases: TGTGCCAGCGTAGGCGGGACAGGGGGCTCCAATGAGCAGTTCTTC.

The chain combines TRBV6-5 with TRBJ2-7, with D hard to call. The germline gives CDR1 MNHEY, CDR2 SVGAGI. V was pared by 0 bases and J by 4 bases, with 10 bases between. CDR3 length: 14 amino acids. The CDR3 nucleotides are TGTGCCAGCAGTTACTCATCTCTGGGTTACGAGCAGTACTTC. Amino acid sequence: CASSYSSLGYEQYF.

The chain employs TRBV7-2 and TRBJ2-4; TRBD2 matches at 15 bases. V gave up 3 bases and J gave up 3 bases; unmatched junction bases: 6. CDR1 and CDR2 from the germline V gene are SGHTA and FQGNSA. The CDR3 is made up of 18 amino acids. DNA for the CDR3: TGTGCCAGCAGCTTGGGACTAGCGGGGGGATTAGGCAAAAACATTCAGTACTTC. It encodes CASSLGLAGGLGKNIQYF.

V usage is TRBV4-1 and J usage is TRBJ2-1, with 10 bases lining up with TRBD2. V lost 1 base, J lost 4 bases, and 7 bases stayed unmatched. Germline V CDR1 and CDR2: MGHRA, YSYEKL. The length of the CDR3 is 17 residues. CDR3 in amino acids: CASSQAQREGRYNEQFF. CDR3 DNA: TGCGCCAGCAGCCAAGCTCAGCGGGAGGGCCGTTACAATGAGCAGTTCTTC.

This chain joins TRBV28 and TRBJ1-5, with D hard to call. V lost 5 bases and J 0 bases, leaving 11 bases between the germline ends. The CDR3 totals 15 residues. Looked up from germline, CDR1 is MDHEN and CDR2 is SYDVKM. The CDR3 DNA is TGTGCCAGCAGTATCGCCGTAGATAGCAATCAGCCCCAGCATTTT. Amino acid sequence: CASSIAVDSNQPQHF.

This clone was detected only once. CDR3 nucleotide sequence: TGTGCCAGCAGTTCCCGACTAGCGGTTCAAGAGACCCAGTACTTC. It encodes CASSSRLAVQETQYF. The chain has TRBV28 and TRBJ2-5; 9 bases fit TRBD2. V shed 4 bases and J 2 bases; nucleotides not matched to a gene: 5. The CDR3 loop spans 15 amino acids. Germline V gene lookup returns CDR1 MDHEN and CDR2 SYDVKM. Together with reference TRBV28 and TRBJ2-5, the CDR3 gives the full variable domain: DVKVTQSSRYLVKRTGEKVFLECVQDMDHENMFWYRQDPGLGLRLIYFSYDVKMKEKGDIPEGYSVSREKKERFSLILESASTNQTSMYLCASSSRLAVQETQYFGPGTRLLVL.

The chain has TRBV7-6 and TRBJ2-1; D gene unclear. The CDR3 runs to 13 residues. The ends were cut back, 2 bases at V and 4 bases at J, with 6 bases in the middle. Looked up from germline, CDR1 is SGHVS and CDR2 is FNYEAQ. The CDR3 sequence: CASSLSGYNEQFF. CDR3 DNA sequence: TGTGCCAGCAGCTTATCCGGGTACAATGAGCAGTTCTTC.

The chain has TRBV28 and TRBJ2-7, with D maybe TRBD2 (6 bases). V lost 7 bases and J lost 2, with 12 bases in between. The CDR3 loop spans 13 amino acids. Germline CDR1 MDHEN, CDR2 SYDVKM. CDR3 in amino acids: CASNSGGTYEQYF. The CDR3 DNA is TGTGCCAGCAACTCCGGGGGTACCTACGAGCAGTACTTC.

This clone was seen only a few times. CDR3 in amino acids: CASSTGTSGNEQFF. In DNA, the CDR3 is TGTGCCAGCAGTACTGGGACTAGCGGGAATGAGCAGTTCTTC. This chain links TRBV6-6 with TRBJ2-1; 12 nucleotides align to TRBD2. V was clipped by 5 bases and J by 7 bases; unmatched bases: 3. This CDR3 contains 14 residues. The V gene's germline CDR1 is MNHNY and CDR2 SVGAGI (reference sequence).

The chain links TRBV19 to TRBJ2-1; 8 bases are a match to TRBD1. CDR1 and CDR2 from the germline V gene are LNHDA and SQIVND (reference sequence). The CDR3 is 14 amino acids. The trim removed 8 bases at V and 4 bases at J, leaving 7 bases unmatched. CDR3 sequence: CASAGQVLYNEQFF. The CDR3, as DNA: TGTGCCAGTGCGGGACAGGTCCTTTACAATGAGCAGTTCTTC.

V usage is TRBV6-5 and J usage is TRBJ1-1; the match to TRBD1 covers 9 bases. V trimming: 5 bases; J trimming: 3 bases; junction bases outside the gene matches: 10. Germline V lookup: CDR1 MNHEY, CDR2 SVGAGI. The CDR3 has 16 amino acids. The CDR3 region has the DNA TGTGCCAGCAGTAACTACCGGGACAGGGCGGACACTGAAGCTTTCTTT. The encoded protein is CASSNYRDRADTEAFF.

This clone has more than one count but fewer than ten. This sequence joins TRBV28 and TRBJ2-7; 7 nucleotides line up with TRBD1. Unmatched junction bases numbered 14, after V lost 7 bases and J lost 5 bases. CDR3 length equals 15 residues. Germline CDR1 is MDHEN and CDR2 is SYDVKM. Here the CDR3 DNA reads TGTGCCAGCAACTCAAGGGCTACAGGGGTCCACGAGCAGTACTTC. Translation gives CASNSRATGVHEQYF.

The chain combines TRBV19 with TRBJ2-2; D possibly corresponds to TRBD2 (6 bases). Trimming cost V 6 bases and J 3 bases, with 14 bases left between them. The CDR3 sequence is 15 residues long. Germline loops: CDR1 LNHDA, CDR2 SQIVND (reference sequence). The CDR3 reads CASRTPSDHTGELFF. The CDR3 DNA reads TGTGCCAGTAGGACCCCTAGCGACCACACCGGGGAGCTGTTTTTT.

This rearrangement joins TRBV29-1 to TRBJ1-2; tentatively, D is TRBD1 (5 bases). This CDR3 is 13 amino acids long. V lost 6 bases and J lost 5, with 16 bases in between. Per germline, CDR1 SQVTM and CDR2 ANQGSEA. The CDR3 DNA follows: TGCAGCGTCTCCTCTAGGGGCCCTTATGGCTACACCTTC. It specifies CSVSSRGPYGYTF.

This chain connects TRBV30 to TRBJ2-4; the D is unclear. V was shortened by 0 bases and J by 8 bases, with 8 bases between the two germline ends. The germline V gene encodes CDR1 GTSNPN and CDR2 SVGIG (reference sequence). CDR3 length: 12 residues. This CDR3 is CAWSVRVDIQYF. DNA for the CDR3: TGTGCCTGGAGTGTACGCGTGGACATTCAGTACTTC.

On this clone itself: Other nucleotide sequences in the sample specify the same CDR3. The chain's CDR3 is CASSYSASTDTQYF. The CDR3 DNA sequence: TGTGCCAGCAGTTACTCGGCTAGCACAGATACGCAGTATTTT. The chain carries TRBV6-5 and TRBJ2-3; no clear D gene. CDR3 length: 14 residues. The germline CDR1 and CDR2 sequences are MNHEY and SVGAGI. V dropped 0 bases and J dropped 0 bases, with 4 bases sitting between them.

The rearrangement uses TRBV19 and TRBJ2-3, with D possibly being TRBD1 (5 bases). The CDR3 has 14 amino acids. The germline V and J ends were trimmed by 8 bases and 1 base, with 13 bases remaining between them. From germline, CDR1 is LNHDA and CDR2 SQIVND (reference sequence). As DNA, the CDR3 is TGTGCCAGTTCAAGGGGTGGTGGCACAGATACGCAGTATTTT. Amino acids: CASSRGGGTDTQYF.

This chain joins TRBV6-6 and TRBJ1-5; 7 positions match TRBD1. After removal of 5 bases from V and 11 bases from J, the junction contained 6 bases not matched to a gene. The CDR3 covers 12 residues. The germline V gene has CDR1 MNHNY and CDR2 SVGAGI (reference sequence). The CDR3 region has the DNA TGTGCCAGCAGTCCGCCCCAGGGGGCCCAGCATTTT. This encodes CASSPPQGAQHF.

The rearrangement joins TRBV2 to TRBJ1-2; D ambiguous. Deletions cut 4 bases from V and 8 bases from J, with 17 bases between. The germline CDR1 and CDR2 sequences are SNHLY and FYNNEI. The CDR3 runs 14 residues. CDR3: CASSAPYQMNGYTF. The CDR3 bases are TGTGCCAGCAGTGCGCCCTATCAAATGAACGGCTACACCTTC.

The rearrangement links TRBV28 to TRBJ2-7; D not certain. Trimming removed 6 bases at V and 0 bases at J, with 6 bases between. This CDR3 has 12 amino acids. CDR1 is MDHEN and CDR2 is SYDVKM in the germline V gene. CDR3 bases: TGTGCCAGCAGGGACCCCTCCTACGAGCAGTACTTC. Translating gives CASRDPSYEQYF.